This T cell receptor (beta chain) was recovered during a study of cytotoxic CD8 clonotypes in ibrutinib-treated CLL. With sequencing, the targeted depth ranged from 1 in 200,000 to 1 in 1 million T cells. Only in-frame clones appear in the TCRdb table, and some are missing; sequencing was by immunoSEQ multiplex PCR. The data show approximately 42,000 clones, with over 60% seen just once and approximately 12% held by the top ten. With regard to this clone: Its antigen is still unknown.

Overall study results and limits: Sampling of sustained-remission and progressing patients occurred at differing times. Circulating CD8+ T-cell counts were tracked by baseline clonality, which exceeded that of age-matched healthy donors. The clonality went up when patients responded to ibrutinib and dropped back toward baseline at progression.

Germline CDR1 is SGHTA and CDR2 is FQGNSA. V lost 5 bases and J lost 2, with 23 bases in between. The CDR3 has 18 residues. The TCR sequence derives from a human donor with chronic lymphocytic leukemia. The material sequenced was PBMCs, taken after 12 months of ibrutinib treatment. The V gene is TRBV7-2, the J gene TRBJ2-3, with D perhaps TRBD1 or TRBD2 (5 bases each). For the CDR3, the DNA is TGTGCCAGCAGCAAACGGGACCATACCTCACCCATCACAGATACGCAGTATTTT. It codes for CASSKRDHTSPITDTQYF. Supplemented by reference TRBV7-2 and TRBJ2-3, the full variable domain reads GAGVSQSPSNKVTEKGKDVELRCDPISGHTALYWYRQSLGQGLEFLIYFQGNSAPDKSGLPSDRFSAERTGGSVSTLTIQRTQQEDSAVYLCASSKRDHTSPITDTQYFGPGTRLTVL.